This TCR beta chain derives from a study of blood T cell repertoires in COVID-19. Study details: Collection of acute and convalescent COVID-19 samples took place in the United States, Italy and Spain. From T cells, B-cell-depleted T cells, or PBMCs came the material, which was cDNA or gDNA.

In the authors' methods: Researchers report that nucleated cell counts were estimated from reference gene primer amplification. The protocol was immunoSEQ multiplex PCR, while the TCRdb copy is restricted to in-frame clones and leaves out a portion. Clone size and the V and J calls come from that table; the DNA yielded D and trimming. Found here are 250,000 to 300,000 clones, around 83% of them singletons; the top ten hold approximately 5.9%. V shed 2 bases and J 11 bases; nucleotides not matched to a gene: 6. Germline CDR1 reads GTSNPN; CDR2 reads SVGIG (reference sequence). CDR3 length: 13 amino acids.

The sequence came from an elderly man with acute or convalescent COVID-19. V usage is TRBV30 and J usage is TRBJ1-6; the match to TRBD1 covers 7 bases. The source material was peripheral blood. For the CDR3, the DNA is TGTGCCTGGAGTTCGCAGGGGGGAACACCCCTCCACTTT. Translating gives CAWSSQGGTPLHF.